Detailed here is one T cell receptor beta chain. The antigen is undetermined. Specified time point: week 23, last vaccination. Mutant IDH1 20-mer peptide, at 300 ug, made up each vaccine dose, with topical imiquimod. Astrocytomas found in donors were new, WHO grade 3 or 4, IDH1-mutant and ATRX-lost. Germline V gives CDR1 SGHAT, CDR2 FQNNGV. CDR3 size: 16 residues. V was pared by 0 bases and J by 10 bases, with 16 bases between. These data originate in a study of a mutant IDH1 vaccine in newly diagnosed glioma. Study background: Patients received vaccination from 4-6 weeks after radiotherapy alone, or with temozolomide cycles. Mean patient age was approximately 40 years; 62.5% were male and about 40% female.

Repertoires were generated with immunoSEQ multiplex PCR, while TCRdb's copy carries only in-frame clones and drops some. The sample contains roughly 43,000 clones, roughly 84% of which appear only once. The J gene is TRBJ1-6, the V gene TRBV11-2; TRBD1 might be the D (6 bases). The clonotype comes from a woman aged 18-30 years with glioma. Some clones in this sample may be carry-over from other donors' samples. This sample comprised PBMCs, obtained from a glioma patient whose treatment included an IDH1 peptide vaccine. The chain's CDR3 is CASSLEGGAGSSPLHF. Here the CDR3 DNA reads TGTGCCAGCAGCTTAGAGGGGGGGGCAGGGAGCTCACCCCTCCACTTT.